This TCR beta chain was captured by sequencing in a study of T-cell reconstitution after alpha-beta-depleted transplantation in children. The sample holds many counts of this clonotype. Its cognate antigen is unknown. It was with unique molecular identifiers that the TCRbeta library was prepared. TCRdb ran MiXCR on the PCR reads and lists one entry per CDR3 protein. Among more than 200,000 distinct CDR3 sequences listed, roughly 24% were seen once. Study-level points and caveats: Certain patients had high TCRbeta diversity at day 60, and it came from recipient T cells and thymic progenitors that survived. Reportedly, alpha-beta T cells present about two months post-transplant originated from several hundred expanded clones of graft origin. One year after transplant, T-cell counts and diversity came mostly from newly produced T cells.

V dropped 2 bases and J dropped 3; count of bases not matched to a gene: 10. CDR3 length equals 17 residues. Germline assignment: CDR1 SGHAT and CDR2 FQNNGV. The specimen comprised PBMCs, sampled before TCRalphabeta/CD19-depleted stem cell transplant. The chain couples TRBV11-2 to TRBJ1-1; 9 bases agree with TRBD1. This TCR was recovered from a girl aged 2 to 9 with Fanconi anemia, due to receive a stem cell transplant. The CDR3 sequence is CASSLNRGRIGDTEAFF. CDR3 bases: TGTGCCAGCAGCTTAAACAGGGGGCGGATCGGGGACACTGAAGCTTTCTTT.